The sequence of this T cell receptor beta chain was determined in a study of PD-1 blockade in mismatch repair-deficient tumors. Overall study context: Patients had about 13 mismatch repair-deficient cancer types and were previously treated and progressing. Study outcomes and limitations: Tumor-resident clones, often absent from pretreatment blood, expanded after pembrolizumab and then contracted.

PCR or immunohistochemistry showed mismatch repair deficiency in every enrolled patient. The TCR-sequenced patients were a few responders to pembrolizumab. Assay: immunoSEQ multiplex PCR; the TCRdb copy retains only in-frame clones and omits some. The sample yields 70,000 to 90,000 clones, about four fifths seen once. This clone was counted once. As yet, its antigen is unknown. The sequencing here drew on peripheral blood, taken 44 weeks after starting pembrolizumab. The origin of this receptor is an adult with mismatch repair-deficient cancer.

CDR3 amino acids: CSVGDRSTDTQYF. Written as DNA, the CDR3 is TGCAGCGTTGGGGACAGAAGCACAGATACGCAGTATTTT. The chain combines TRBV29-1 with TRBJ2-3; 7 bases match TRBD1. The CDR3 spans 13 residues. V was pared by 4 bases and J by 0 bases, with 1 base of the junction left unmatched. CDR1 and CDR2 from the germline V gene are SQVTM and ANQGSEA.